This T cell receptor beta chain stems from a study of shared clonotypes between healthy human individuals (dated by TCRdb to 2018 to 2021). The study in broad terms: Three men and two women, aged 18 to 49 years, made up the cohort. To estimate repertoire size and how much clonotype sharing occurs between individuals, the study deeply sequenced the blood TCR repertoires of about 5 healthy adults. To increase sequencing depth and limit assay-specific biases, TCR repertoire library preparation and sequencing were carried out by different laboratories using diverse techniques. For each donor, CD4 naive and CD4 memory were each run on three plates, CD8 naive on two plates, and CD8 memory on one plate. Each donor's leukapheresis produced roughly between roughly 0.9 and 9 billion PBMCs. What the research found in general, with its limitations: Based on pairwise subsampling, the degree of clonotype sharing among donors was expected to be affected by sequencing depth. Because the study included a small number of donors, the genetic and exposure-history diversity represented was limited. Naive subsets generally had larger estimated clonotype richness than memory subsets did. About 4.5% of naive CD4, 3% to 3.5% of naive CD8, 2.3% of memory CD4, and 0.4% of memory CD8 clonotypes were shared across several donors. Higher generation probabilities were observed for clonotypes shared by all four sorted-subset donors than for non-shared clonotypes. Rarefaction of sorted-subset datasets indicated incomplete sequencing despite the large sequencing depth. Sampling was restricted to blood, and TCR repertoires in tissue are likely to differ from TCR repertoires in blood.

TCR CDR3 regions were amplified from genomic DNA by multiplex PCR using the deep immunoSEQ assay. Extracted genomic DNA from each cell subset was spread evenly across all wells of several immunoSEQ 96-well plates, with each plate serving as a replicate. For sorted subsets, roughly 190 ng of genomic DNA, equivalent to some 30,000 T cell genomes, went into each replicate PCR. The purified libraries were quantified using a Qubit 3.0 fluorometer, sized with a Bioanalyzer 2100, and then quantified again using the KAPA Library Quantification kit. A separate single-read 150-cycle Illumina NextSeq 550 flow cell was used to sequence each immunoSEQ 96-well plate. On the authors' methods: Because the immunoSEQ output included only junctional sequences and no quality scores, the filtering could not be the same as the filtering used for full-length reads. To assign V/J genes and CDR3, sequences were annotated against IMGT germline references using PyIR, a Python wrapper for IgBLAST v1.9. Any read was removed if the V/J assignment was weak (E-value above 1e-6), the CDR3 was missing, or the read contained stop codons, out-of-frame junctions, or ambiguous translated residues. V3J clonotypes were defined as sequences sharing the same inferred V gene, J gene, and CDR3 amino acid sequence. The percentage overlap between two repertoires was calculated by dividing the number of shared unique clonotypes by the size of the smaller repertoire. Three approaches were used to assess repertoire richness: RTK rarefaction, the Chao1 estimator, and Recon v2.1 estimates of unobserved clonotypes. For all TCRbeta clonotypes obtained by the gDNA method from four donors, generation probabilities were computed with OLGA. Sourced from immuneACCESS, this table was stored by TCRdb with only in-frame sequences that have V and J called. A share of the clones is absent; for the studies checked, an unresolved V gene accounts for under half, and the remainder has no known explanation. V and J calls plus clone size are reproduced from that table; the DNA served to infer D and trimming. Across this sample there are some 690,000 clones, with less than 95% seen only once. The ten largest make up 34% of the sample.

This clone was recorded once. Its binding antigen is unknown. Within one base of it there is no much larger clone, and no base qualities were kept. Including cysteine and phenylalanine, the CDR3 has 18 amino acids. Of all the DNA, just the CDR3 is kept, 54 bases in frame from base 1. The germline V gene (reference sequence) specifies SGHNT as CDR1 and YYREEE as CDR2. V is reduced by 4 bases and J by 1 base, leaving a spacing of 21 bases between them. The donors were healthy, HIV-negative adults who had no recently reported acute infections or vaccinations. Every donor was a Caucasian adult living in Nashville, Tennessee, USA. CD8 memory samples were composed of magnetically selected CD45RO+ cells combined with CCR7-negative CD45RA+ effector memory (TemRA) cells. Blood was obtained by leukapheresis, after which PBMCs were separated by Ficoll-Histopaque density gradient centrifugation and cryopreserved in liquid nitrogen vapor phase. Analytical flow cytometry was used to check the purity and quantity of each magnetically sorted T cell population. Genomic DNA was isolated from each sorted fraction and quantified by UV absorbance on a Nanodrop 2000c.

The chain is assembled from TRBV5-4 and TRBJ2-1; the best D guess is TRBD1, with 6 bases matching. The source of this sequence is a man between 18 and 29 years old in good health. Some clones in this sample may be carry-over from other donors' samples. The sample taken for sequencing was memory CD8+ T cells from PBMCs. The cell subset or site label for this specimen denotes: CD45RO+ cells pooled with CCR7-negative TemRA cells. The DNA is TGTGCCAGCAGCAAACCAATGGGACATTCGCCATCCTACAATGAGCAGTTCTTC. Its protein reads: CASSKPMGHSPSYNEQFF. Reference TRBV5-4 and TRBJ2-1 genes cover what lies past the CDR3, so the full variable domain is ETGVTQSPTHLIKTRGQQVTLRCSSQSGHNTVSWYQQALGQGPQFIFQYYREEENGRGNFPPRFSGLQFPNYSSELNVNALELDDSALYLCASSKPMGHSPSYNEQFFGPGTRLTVL.